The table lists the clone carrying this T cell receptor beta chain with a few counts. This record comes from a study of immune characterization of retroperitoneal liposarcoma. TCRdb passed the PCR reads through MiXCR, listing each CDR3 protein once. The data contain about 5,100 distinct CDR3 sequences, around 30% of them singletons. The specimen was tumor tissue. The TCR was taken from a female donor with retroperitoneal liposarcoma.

The CDR3 sequence is CASSYGTKGRSTDTQYF. CDR3 DNA: TGTGCCAGCAGTTACGGGACAAAAGGGCGTAGCACAGATACGCAGTATTTT. The chain links TRBV6-5 to TRBJ2-3; D may be TRBD1 (6 bases). The V end lost 2 bases, the J end lost 0 bases, and 15 bases lay between the germline ends. This CDR3 region has 17 residues. CDR1 MNHEY and CDR2 SVGAGI come from the germline V gene.